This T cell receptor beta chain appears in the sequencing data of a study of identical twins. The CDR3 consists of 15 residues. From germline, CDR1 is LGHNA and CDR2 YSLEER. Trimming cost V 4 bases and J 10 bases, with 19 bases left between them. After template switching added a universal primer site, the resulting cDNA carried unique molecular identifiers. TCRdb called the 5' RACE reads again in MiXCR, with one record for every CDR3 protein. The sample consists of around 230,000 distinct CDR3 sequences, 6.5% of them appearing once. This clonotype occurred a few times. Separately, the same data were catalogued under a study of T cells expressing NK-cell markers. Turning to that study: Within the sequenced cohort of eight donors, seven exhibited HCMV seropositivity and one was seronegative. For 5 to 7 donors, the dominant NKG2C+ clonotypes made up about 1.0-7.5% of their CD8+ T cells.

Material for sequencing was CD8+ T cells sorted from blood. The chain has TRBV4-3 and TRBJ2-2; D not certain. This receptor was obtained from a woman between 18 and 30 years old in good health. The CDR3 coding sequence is TGCGCCAGCAGCCCCACGGGCAAAGGAAGAGAGGAGCTGTTTTTT. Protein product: CASSPTGKGREELFF.